The clone carrying this T cell receptor (beta chain) was counted at least ten times. Its antigen remains unknown. Using RNA transcripts as the source, TCR beta CDR3 regions were amplified. Using the HTBI primer set, a first-round RT-PCR was run on the TCR CDR3. Using its own MiXCR run on the multiplex PCR reads, TCRdb lists one record per CDR3 protein. The table lists 500,000 to 650,000 distinct CDR3 sequences, just under 20% of them singletons. The diagnostic basis comprised clinical symptoms, serum thyroxine and TRAb, thyroid ultrasound and orbital computed tomography. This sample stems from a study of T cells in Graves' hyperthyroidism and ophthalmopathy. Study-level points and caveats: Blood also contained most expanded thyroid clonotypes above 0.001.

Germline CDR1 is SGHAT and CDR2 is FQNNGV. The CDR3 is 16 residues long. The V end lost 4 bases, the J end lost 2 bases, and 12 bases lay between the germline ends. The chain recombines TRBV11-2 with TRBJ2-6; D perhaps matches TRBD2 (6 bases). This clonotype was obtained from a man between 40 and 49 years old with Graves' ophthalmopathy. The sample taken for sequencing was blood. The DNA for the CDR3 is TGTGCCAGCAGCTACTCCGGCGGGGCTGGGGCCAACGTCCTGACTTTC. This sequence encodes CASSYSGGAGANVLTF.